This entry describes one TCR beta chain. The antigen this receptor binds is unknown. It has no much larger one-base neighbor in the sample; base qualities were not kept. V loses 4 bases at its end and J loses 0 bases; junction bases beyond the gene matches: 9. As encoded in the germline V gene, CDR1 is SGDLS while CDR2 is YYNGEE. The CDR3 measures 16 amino acids from cysteine to phenylalanine. The kept DNA is CDR3 alone, 48 bases in frame from the first base. These data are taken from a study of blood T cell repertoires in COVID-19 (dated by TCRdb to 2020 to 2022). For context, the study as a whole: Collaborator samples came from the United States, Italy and Spain and covered acute and convalescent phases of COVID-19. The prospective study material was composed of cDNA or gDNA derived from T cells, B-cell-depleted T cells, or PBMCs. The dataset comprised deeply sampled blood TCRbeta repertoires from subjects exposed to, actively infected with, or recovered from COVID-19. A freely available public database, intended as a resource for researchers studying the immune response to SARS-CoV-2, is where the repertoires were released. Samples were obtained from the ongoing ImmuneRACE study (first 160 participants) and from roughly 1,300 subjects provided by 6 global collaborators. A de-identified subject ID, COVID-19 status, age in years and sex were almost always included in the sample metadata. Where available, HLA class I and class II types were obtained from metadata supplied by the sample provider rather than from assay-based typing.

Enrolling through a virtual design, the prospective study's participants ranged in age from roughly 18 to 95 years and lived across roughly 24 United States geographic areas. In the prospective study, cohorts were assigned on the basis of participant-reported clinical history obtained from a screening survey and a study questionnaire. ImmuneRACE Cohort 3 recovered participants were defined by two consecutive negative NP/OP PCR tests, healthcare professional clearance, or symptom resolution. In the prospective study, whole blood, serum and a nasopharyngeal or oropharyngeal swab were collected from each participant by mobile phlebotomists. Additional blood draws and questionnaires over a 2-month period could optionally be provided by prospective study participants. Prospective study blood samples were shipped either frozen or at room temperature before DNA extraction. TCRbeta CDR3 regions were amplified from genomic DNA by means of the immunoSEQ Assay, a bias-controlled multiplex PCR. In the paper's pipeline: The number of nucleated cells in each sample was estimated by amplification of reference gene primers within the assay. Sequence reads were collapsed and filtered to measure the absolute abundance of every unique TCRbeta CDR3 rearrangement. Productive Simpson clonality was computed per sample as the square root of Simpson's diversity index over productive rearrangements. Held by TCRdb, this immuneACCESS table contains in-frame sequences only and omits some clones. Under half of the omission traces to an unresolved V gene where checked; the cause of the rest is unknown. The V and J calls and clone size come from that table; D and trimming were worked out from the DNA. The sample data list approximately 310,000 clones, and over 75% of these were observed just once. In total, the top ten clones hold more than 2% of the sample.

The investigation overall reported the following: The amount of clinical and demographic metadata varied by source and participant and was provided uncurated.

The receptor chain draws on TRBV9 and TRBJ1-2, with 7 bases in between that match TRBD1. The sample consisted of PBMCs or T cells enriched from blood (not recorded which). The receptor's source is a man aged 25-40 years who had recovered from COVID-19. The sequenced DNA: TGTGCCAGCAGCCCCGACGAGGGGGCCACTAACTATGGCTACACCTTC. Translation gives CASSPDEGATNYGYTF.